A single sample gave rise to the 9 T cell receptor beta chains below, sequenced in a study of OX40 agonist ivuxolimab in advanced cancers. Sequencing used immunoSEQ multiplex PCR; TCRdb keeps in-frame clones, though not all of them. The table records tens of thousands of clones, over 80% of them present only once. The starting material was CD4+ or CD8+ T cells sorted from blood, obtained in a trial of the OX40 agonist ivuxolimab. The receptor set was obtained from an adult with an advanced solid tumor such as melanoma, head and neck, liver or kidney cancer.

The genes are TRBV25-1 and TRBJ1-2, with a possible D match to TRBD1 (5 bases). The germline V gene has CDR1 MGHDK and CDR2 SYGVNS. The CDR3 sequence is 15 residues long. V dropped 3 bases and J dropped 2 bases, with 13 bases sitting between them. This CDR3 is CASSDPGTLNYGYTF. The DNA for the CDR3 is TGTGCCAGCAGTGATCCCGGGACGCTAAACTATGGCTACACCTTC.

This clone has only one observation. This chain joins TRBV19 and TRBJ1-1; D is unclear. This CDR3 has 15 amino acids. The germline CDR1 and CDR2 sequences are LNHDA and SQIVND (reference sequence). The ends were cut back, 5 bases at V and 1 base at J, with 14 bases in the middle. The CDR3 nucleotides are TGTGCCAGTAGTCCCGTGTCGGCGAGGAACACTGAAGCTTTCTTT. Amino acids: CASSPVSARNTEAFF.

This clone was picked up a small number of times. This chain links TRBV10-1 with TRBJ1-1; D ambiguous. V lost 2 bases and J 6 bases, leaving 7 bases between the germline ends. CDR3 length: 12 residues. From germline, CDR1 is WNHNN and CDR2 SYGVQD (reference sequence). The DNA of the CDR3 is TGCGCCAGCAGTGAGGCCTTGGCTGAAGCTTTCTTT. This encodes CASSEALAEAFF.

V and J are TRBV5-5 and TRBJ2-7; TRBD2 agrees at 7 bases. Losses at the gene ends were 3 bases for V and 0 bases for J; bases not matched to a gene: 6. The germline V gene has CDR1 SGHKS and CDR2 YYEKEE (reference sequence). The CDR3 contains 15 residues. Here the CDR3 reads CASSWSGGNSYEQYF. CDR3 coding DNA: TGTGCCAGCAGCTGGTCGGGGGGAAACTCCTACGAGCAGTACTTC.

The chain combines TRBV5-4 with TRBJ2-5; 7 bases fit TRBD1. Germline lookup yields CDR1 SGHNT and CDR2 YYREEE (reference sequence). V lost 7 bases, J lost 4 bases, and 10 bases stayed unmatched. This CDR3 comprises 14 residues. The chain's CDR3 is CASSNRGTSETQYF. CDR3 coding DNA: TGTGCCAGCTCAAACAGGGGAACTTCAGAGACCCAGTACTTC.

This clone appeared a single time. The CDR3 DNA is TGTGCCAGCAGTGGGAGTATGGTTGAAAAACTGTTTTTT. This codes for CASSGSMVEKLFF. The V call is TRBV2, the J call TRBJ1-4, with D hard to call. The CDR3 loop spans 13 amino acids. Germline V gene sequence: CDR1 SNHLY, CDR2 FYNNEI. V gave up 4 bases and J gave up 7 bases, with 10 bases separating them. Full variable domain (remainder filled in from reference TRBV2 and TRBJ1-4): EPEVTQTPSHQVTQMGQEVILRCVPISNHLYFYWYRQILGQKVEFLVSFYNNEISEKSEIFDDQFSVERPDGSNFTLKIRSTKLEDSAMYFCASSGSMVEKLFFGSGTQLSVL.

The chain has TRBV5-1 and TRBJ1-2; D may be TRBD1 (5 bases). This CDR3 has 16 residues. Germline V gene lookup returns CDR1 SGHRS and CDR2 YFSETQ. The V end lost 0 bases, the J end lost 4 bases, and 16 bases lay between the germline ends. The CDR3 sequence: CASSLDLGRDFYGYTF. CDR3 nucleotides: TGCGCCAGCAGCTTGGATCTCGGACGGGACTTCTATGGCTACACCTTC.

This clone has only one observation. The V and J genes are TRBV18 and TRBJ2-3; D unclear. V gave up 0 bases and J gave up 2 bases, with 6 bases separating them. From germline, CDR1 is KGHSH and CDR2 LQKENI. This CDR3 comprises 14 residues. CDR3 sequence: CASSPPLNTDTQYF. As DNA, the CDR3 is TGTGCCAGCTCACCACCTCTGAACACAGATACGCAGTATTTT.

The V and J genes are TRBV28 and TRBJ2-7; 9 bases are a match to TRBD1. The CDR3 length is 16 residues. Germline values: CDR1 MDHEN, CDR2 SYDVKM. After removal of 1 base from V and 3 bases from J, the junction contained 7 bases not matched to a gene. CDR3 sequence reads: CASSLSSTGGIYEQYF. CDR3 coding DNA: TGTGCCAGCAGTTTATCCTCGACAGGGGGTATCTACGAGCAGTACTTC.